In its sample, the clone carrying this T cell receptor beta chain was seen once. This sample is drawn from a study of blood T cell repertoires in COVID-19. Study-wide background: Sources were T cells, B-cell-depleted T cells, or PBMCs; the material itself was cDNA or gDNA.

In the original analysis: Quantification of nucleated cells was approximated via reference gene primer amplification. Repertoires were generated with immunoSEQ multiplex PCR, while TCRdb's copy carries only in-frame clones and drops some. Clone size and the V and J calls come from that table; the DNA yielded D and trimming. The data contain about 180,000 clones, approximately 83% of them singletons. The J segment lost 8 bases and the V segment lost 5 bases, leaving 6 bases of the junction unmatched. The CDR3 extends over 13 amino acids. In germline, CDR1 is MNHEY, CDR2 SMNVEV (reference sequence). The source is a human donor in a cohort sampled during active COVID-19. The V and J genes are TRBV27 and TRBJ1-2; 9 positions agree with TRBD1. The sequenced sample consisted of peripheral blood. Here the CDR3 reads CASSPRDRVGYTF. CDR3 coding DNA: TGTGCCAGCAGTCCCCGGGACAGGGTCGGCTACACCTTC.